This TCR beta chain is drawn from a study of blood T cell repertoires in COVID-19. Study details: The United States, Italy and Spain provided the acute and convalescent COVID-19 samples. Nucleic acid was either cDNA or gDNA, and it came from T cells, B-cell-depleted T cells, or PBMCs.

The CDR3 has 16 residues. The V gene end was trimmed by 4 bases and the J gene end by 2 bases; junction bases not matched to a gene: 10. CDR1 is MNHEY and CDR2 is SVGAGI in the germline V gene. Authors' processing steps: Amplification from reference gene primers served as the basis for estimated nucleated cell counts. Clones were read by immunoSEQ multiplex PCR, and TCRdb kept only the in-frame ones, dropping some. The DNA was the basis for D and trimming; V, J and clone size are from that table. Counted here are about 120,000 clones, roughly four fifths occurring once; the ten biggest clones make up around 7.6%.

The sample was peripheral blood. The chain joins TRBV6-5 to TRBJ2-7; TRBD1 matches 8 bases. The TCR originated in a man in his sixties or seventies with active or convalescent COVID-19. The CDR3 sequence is CASSSRRTGMAYEQYF. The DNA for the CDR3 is TGTGCCAGCAGTTCACGTCGGACAGGGATGGCCTACGAGCAGTACTTC.